Detailed here is one TCR beta chain. Its target is unknown. Germline V gives CDR1 MDHEN, CDR2 SYDVKM. The V and J ends lost 5 bases and 4 bases, in that order; junction bases with no gene match: 8. CDR3 length: 16 amino acids. The sample comes from a study of T cells after posttransplantation cyclophosphamide. General study results and limits: After PTCy, TRB diversity resembled that of CNI/methotrexate controls.

Sequenced by immunoSEQ multiplex PCR; TCRdb stores in-frame clones only, minus some. The sample contains approximately 30,000 clones, around 90% of which appear only once. The clonotype originates from a woman aged 40 to 50 with a blood cancer, CMV-positive, and with a related stem cell donor. The source material was PBMCs. This chain uses TRBV28 with TRBJ2-3; TRBD2 matches at 11 bases. CDR3 DNA sequence: TGTGCCAGCAGTCCAGAAACTAGCGGGGGATCAGATACGCAGTATTTT. It specifies CASSPETSGGSDTQYF.